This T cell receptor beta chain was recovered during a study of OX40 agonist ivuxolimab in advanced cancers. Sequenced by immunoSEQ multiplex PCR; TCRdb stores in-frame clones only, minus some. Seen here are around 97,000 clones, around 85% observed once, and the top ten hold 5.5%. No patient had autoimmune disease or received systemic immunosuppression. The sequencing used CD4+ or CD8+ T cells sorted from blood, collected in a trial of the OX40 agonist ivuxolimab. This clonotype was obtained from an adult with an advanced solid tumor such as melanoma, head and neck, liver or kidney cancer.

CDR3 residues: CASSLYPGQGEAYEQYF. The CDR3 DNA is TGCGCCAGCAGCCTTTACCCAGGGCAGGGGGAGGCCTACGAGCAGTACTTC. The chain joins TRBV5-1 to TRBJ2-7, with D perhaps TRBD1 (7 bases). Germline lookup yields CDR1 SGHRS and CDR2 YFSETQ. V shed 4 bases and J shed 2 bases, with 22 bases lying between them. The CDR3 loop spans 17 amino acids. Using reference TRBV5-1 and TRBJ2-7 for the parts outside the CDR3, the full variable domain is KAGVTQTPRYLIKTRGQQVTLSCSPISGHRSVSWYQQTPGQGLQFLFEYFSETQRNKGNFPGRFSGRQFSNSRSEMNVSTLELGDSALYLCASSLYPGQGEAYEQYFGPGTRLTVT.